What follows are 10 T cell receptor beta chains derived from one specimen sequenced in a study of control samples from healthy donors and cancer patients. Here immunoSEQ multiplex PCR was the method, and the copy in TCRdb shows in-frame clones only, minus some. This table has over 75,000 clones, around 80% appearing once. Sequenced material: blood. These receptors all come from a man in his sixties in good health.

The chain carries TRBV6-5 and TRBJ2-3; D uncertain. With 6 bases removed from V and 6 bases from J, the gap between germline ends came to 13 bases. CDR3 size: 13 residues. In germline, CDR1 is MNHEY, CDR2 SVGAGI. CDR3 in amino acids: CASRTTTPDTQYF. DNA of the CDR3: TGTGCCAGCAGAACTACTACTCCGGATACGCAGTATTTT.

This clone occurred a few times. This sequence joins TRBV19 and TRBJ1-2; unclear D gene. Germline V gives CDR1 LNHDA, CDR2 SQIVND (reference sequence). The CDR3 loop spans 12 amino acids. Trimming left V 6 bases short and J 6 bases short, with 11 bases between. As DNA, the CDR3 is TGTGCCAGTAGGGAAGTTCCTCATGGCTACACCTTC. Translated, it gives CASREVPHGYTF.

The chain carries TRBV15 and TRBJ1-4; no definite D call. Trimming pared 3 bases from V and 1 base from J, leaving 9 bases between. Germline CDR1 and CDR2: LNHNV and YYDKDF (reference sequence). The CDR3 consists of 15 residues. The CDR3 DNA reads TGTGCCACCAGCAGCTACAGCGGAACTAATGAAAAACTGTTTTTT. The encoded protein is CATSSYSGTNEKLFF.

V usage is TRBV19 and J usage is TRBJ2-1; no clear D gene. The germline gives CDR1 LNHDA, CDR2 SQIVND (reference sequence). The CDR3 runs to 12 residues. Between the trimmed V and J ends, which lost 2 bases and 5 bases, there was a span of 4 bases. The CDR3 bases are TGTGCCAGTAGTATATTAAACAATGAGCAGTTCTTC. It specifies CASSILNNEQFF.

The chain's CDR3 is CASSRGAEVPAFF. The CDR3 DNA follows: TGTGCCAGCAGTCGAGGGGCAGAGGTACCAGCTTTCTTT. The chain carries TRBV6-5 and TRBJ1-1; the D gene is possibly TRBD1 (5 bases). The germline V gene encodes CDR1 MNHEY and CDR2 SVGAGI. The V gene lost 5 bases and the J gene lost 10 bases, with 17 bases spanning the gap. The CDR3 length is 13 residues.

The chain joins TRBV4-1 to TRBJ2-5, with D maybe TRBD1 (5 bases). With 6 bases removed from V and 1 base from J, the gap between germline ends came to 9 bases. The CDR3 is 13 amino acids. From germline, CDR1 is MGHRA and CDR2 YSYEKL. CDR3 sequence (DNA): TGCGCCAGCAGACGACAGAGCCAAGAGACCCAGTACTTC. This translates into CASRRQSQETQYF.

This rearrangement joins TRBV21-1 to TRBJ1-1; TRBD1, the table's D call, was not compared with the DNA. TRBV21-1 is deemed a pseudogene. The CDR3 has 14 amino acids. Written as DNA, the CDR3 is TGTGCCAGCGTACAGGGGGGAAGGGCGTCTCAAGCTTTCTTT. Encoded protein: CASVQGGRASQAFF.

The chain recombines TRBV5-4 with TRBJ2-2; the D gene could be TRBD1 or TRBD2 (5 bases each). The V and J ends lost 4 bases and 5 bases respectively, with 15 bases between them. This CDR3 is 15 amino acids long. Per the germline V gene, CDR1 is SGHNT and CDR2 is YYREEE (reference sequence). CDR3 DNA: TGTGCCAGCAGCGTCGGCAGGGAGAGGACCGGGGAGCTGTTTTTT. It is translated as CASSVGRERTGELFF.

As DNA, the CDR3 is TGCGCCAGCAGCTTGGAGGGGAATGGCTACACCTTC. Its protein product is CASSLEGNGYTF. This chain joins TRBV5-1 and TRBJ1-2, with D possibly TRBD1 on 5 matching bases. This CDR3 contains 12 residues. The germline V and J ends were trimmed by 0 bases and 6 bases, with 6 bases remaining between them. Germline-derived CDR1 and CDR2 are SGHRS and YFSETQ.

This sequence joins TRBV7-9 and TRBJ1-2; no clear D. CDR1 is SEHNR, CDR2 FQNEAQ, per germline (reference sequence). V gave up 8 bases and J gave up 3 bases, with 16 bases separating them. This CDR3 has 14 amino acids. The CDR3 bases are TGTGCCAGCGTCCCTCTTAATAGGGACTATGGCTACACCTTC. Protein: CASVPLNRDYGYTF.